The clone carrying this TCR beta chain was seen more than once but under ten times. Source study methods: Scientists estimated how many nucleated cells there were by amplifying reference gene primers. Profiling relied on immunoSEQ multiplex PCR, and the TCRdb table lists in-frame clones only, not all of them. The DNA gave D and trimming, while V, J and clone size come from that table. The table lists about 120,000 clones, about 90% of them singletons. These data originate in a study of blood T cell repertoires in COVID-19. CDR3 length: 14 amino acids. V dropped 2 bases and J dropped 5; count of bases not matched to a gene: 1. The germline V gene encodes CDR1 MNHEY and CDR2 SVGAGI.

The receptor's source is a woman aged 60-75 years with COVID-19, enrolled during active disease. The chain couples TRBV6-5 to TRBJ1-4, with 8 bases aligning to TRBD1. The sequenced sample consisted of peripheral blood. The CDR3 coding sequence is TGTGCCAGCAGTTACAGGACAGGGAATGAAAAACTGTTTTTT. Translation: CASSYRTGNEKLFF.